A selection of T cell receptor beta chains follows, all from one sample in a study of cytotoxic CD8 clonotypes in ibrutinib-treated CLL. Sequencing used immunoSEQ multiplex PCR; TCRdb keeps in-frame clones, though not all of them. The table shows over 70,000 clones, with around 79% occurring only once. The sample in question was PBMCs, obtained after 12 months of ibrutinib treatment. Source of these receptors: a human donor with chronic lymphocytic leukemia. The CDR3 runs from the conserved cysteine through the conserved F or W. The D gene is left open where the match is weak. The size entry is marked missing in some rows and otherwise reads once, few, many or a size class.

j_gene	v_gene	abundance	d_gene	CDR3nt	CDR3aa
TRBJ2-3	TRBV5-4	.	.	TGTGCCAGCAGCCCGGAACCTCTCACAGATACGCAGTATTTT	CASSPEPLTDTQYF
TRBJ1-6	TRBV7-2	.	.	TGTGCCAGCAGCCCCCGGGGGTGGGGAAATAATTCACCCCTCCACTTT	CASSPRGWGNNSPLHF
TRBJ2-2	TRBV14	.	.	TGTGCCAGCAGCGAAGGGGGTCCCGGGGAGCTGTTTTTT	CASSEGGPGELFF
TRBJ2-3	TRBV10-3	.	TRBD1	TGTGCCATCAGTGAGTCGGCAGGGGGTACGCAGTATTTT	CAISESAGGTQYF
TRBJ1-1	TRBV5-1	.	TRBD1	TGCGCCAGCAGCTTGGGGACAGGGGGACCCCGTGAAGCTTTCTTT	CASSLGTGGPREAFF
TRBJ2-7	TRBV6-5	.	TRBD1	TGTGCCAGCAGTTACTACCAGCCGGGACAGGACTACGAGCAGTACTTC	CASSYYQPGQDYEQYF
TRBJ2-2	TRBV23-1	.	TRBD2	TGCGCCAGCAGTCAAATAGCGGGAGGGCCTCGGGCGAACACCGGGGAGCTGTTTTTT	CASSQIAGGPRANTGELFF
TRBJ1-5	TRBV19	once	TRBD1	TGTGCCAGTAGTGCCCAGACAGGGGGCGGTCAGCCCCAGCATTTT	CASSAQTGGGQPQHF
TRBJ2-2	TRBV28	few	.	TGTGCTTCGAAGGGACGCGTGCGCACCGGGGAGCTGTTTTTT	CASKGRVRTGELFF
TRBJ2-1	TRBV19	once	TRBD2	TGTGCCAGTAGTGGTAGCGGGGTCGAGCAGTTCTTC	CASSGSGVEQFF
TRBJ2-7	TRBV7-3	.	TRBD1	TGTGCCAGCAGCTTAGGGGCAGGGGGTAGCTACGAGCAGTACTTC	CASSLGAGGSYEQYF